The 10 T cell receptor beta chains below were found in one sample sequenced in a study of identical twins (TCRdb year 2016). Library method: 5' RACE. Sequencing was carried out with an Illumina HiSeq 2000. TCRdb's own reprocessing of the public reads used fastp at Q25 and MiXCR and kept productive beta chains. Duplicate CDR3 protein sequences are folded into a single record with the most common DNA and genes. This sample comprises 450,000 or so distinct CDR3 sequences, around 18% of them detected only once. The biggest ten clones account for less than 15% of the sample. Specimen: naive T cells sorted from blood. This sample's cell subset or site label indicates: cells isolated with a human naive T-cell isolation kit. The receptors come from a man in his fifties or sixties in good health.

There are a few counts of this clonotype. The chain has TRBV12-3 or TRBV12-4 and TRBJ1-5; TRBD1 might be the D (6 bases). The germline V and J ends were trimmed by 6 bases and 0 bases, with 12 bases remaining between them. This CDR3 spans 15 amino acids. CDR3 loop: CASSGTGYSNQPQHF. Written as DNA, the CDR3 is TGTGCCAGCAGCGGTACAGGGTATAGCAATCAGCCCCAGCATTTT.

This clonotype has ten or more counts. The V and J genes are TRBV9 and TRBJ2-1; 14 bases map to TRBD2. V gave up 4 bases and J gave up 3 bases; unmatched junction bases: 15. Germline loops: CDR1 SGDLS, CDR2 YYNGEE. CDR3 length equals 20 residues. CDR3 bases: TGTGCCAGCAGCCCTTACACCGGGACTAGCGGGGGCAGGGTCTACAATGAGCAGTTCTTC. Residues: CASSPYTGTSGGRVYNEQFF.

This clonotype was observed a few times. The chain employs TRBV20-1 and TRBJ2-7, with D tentatively TRBD1 (6 bases). V was trimmed by 6 bases and J by 0 bases, leaving 15 bases between them. CDR3 length equals 14 residues. Germline lookup yields CDR1 DFQATT and CDR2 SNEGSKA (reference sequence). CDR3 nucleotide sequence: TGCAGTGCGGAAGGGGACACCTTCTCCTACGAGCAGTACTTC. As protein: CSAEGDTFSYEQYF.

This clonotype has a count of ten or more. V is TRBV20-1 and J is TRBJ2-7; D remains unclear. Between the trimmed V and J ends, which lost 6 bases and 3 bases, there was a span of 12 bases. The CDR3 runs to 12 residues. The germline V gene has CDR1 DFQATT and CDR2 SNEGSKA (reference sequence). CDR3 region: CSAFIGIYEQYF. The CDR3 DNA is TGCAGTGCCTTCATAGGGATCTACGAGCAGTACTTC.

This clonotype has at least ten counts. The V and J genes are TRBV5-1 and TRBJ1-1; possibly TRBD1 for D (6 bases). CDR3 length: 13 amino acids. V lost 4 bases and J lost 2, with 9 bases in between. The germline gives CDR1 SGHRS, CDR2 YFSETQ. CDR3 residues: CASSMGHNTEAFF. The CDR3 bases are TGCGCCAGCAGCATGGGACACAACACTGAAGCTTTCTTT.

In its sample, this clonotype was seen many times. The chain uses TRBV7-6 and TRBJ2-1; 11 bases are a match to TRBD2. The CDR3 extends over 20 amino acids. The germline CDR1 and CDR2 sequences are SGHVS and FNYEAQ. V shed 1 base, J shed 2 bases, and the junction held 13 bases outside the gene matches. The CDR3 DNA reads as TGTGCCAGCAGCTTAGGCCTAGCGGGAGGTGAGCAAGACCCCTACAATGAGCAGTTCTTC. It encodes CASSLGLAGGEQDPYNEQFF.

Remarks on this clonotype: Possible read error: a much larger clone is one base away. The J gene is TRBJ2-3, the V gene TRBV5-1, with TRBD2 identical over 8 bases. CDR3 length: 15 residues. Germline CDR1 is SGHRS and CDR2 is YFSETQ. CDR3 residues: CSSSPRGADTDTQYF. The CDR3 DNA is TGCTCCAGCAGCCCGCGGGGGGCCGACACAGATACGCAGTATTTT.

This clonotype was observed a handful of times. The chain joins TRBV28 to TRBJ2-3; no clear D gene. This CDR3 contains 12 residues. CDR1 is MDHEN, CDR2 SYDVKM, per germline. V lost 5 bases and J 9 bases, leaving 12 bases between the germline ends. CDR3 bases: TGTGCCAGCAGTACAAGCACACGGACGCAGTATTTT. This sequence encodes CASSTSTRTQYF.

This clonotype has at least ten counts. The chain joins TRBV18 to TRBJ2-3; 8 bases map to TRBD2. With 2 bases clipped from V and 2 bases from J, the junction kept 9 bases outside the gene matches. CDR3 length: 17 amino acids. Germline loops: CDR1 KGHSH, CDR2 LQKENI. CDR3 amino acids: CASSPNPLAGLTDTQYF. The CDR3 DNA follows: TGTGCCAGCTCACCAAACCCGCTAGCGGGCCTCACAGATACGCAGTATTTT.

This clonotype was seen a handful of times. This chain links TRBV6-2 or TRBV6-3 with TRBJ2-1; no clear D. V was shortened by 2 bases and J by 6 bases, with 5 bases between the two germline ends. The CDR3 is made up of 12 amino acids. The germline CDR1 and CDR2 sequences are MNHEY and SVGEGT. CDR3 sequence: CASSYTINEQFF. The CDR3 DNA is TGTGCCAGCAGTTACACGATCAATGAGCAGTTCTTC.